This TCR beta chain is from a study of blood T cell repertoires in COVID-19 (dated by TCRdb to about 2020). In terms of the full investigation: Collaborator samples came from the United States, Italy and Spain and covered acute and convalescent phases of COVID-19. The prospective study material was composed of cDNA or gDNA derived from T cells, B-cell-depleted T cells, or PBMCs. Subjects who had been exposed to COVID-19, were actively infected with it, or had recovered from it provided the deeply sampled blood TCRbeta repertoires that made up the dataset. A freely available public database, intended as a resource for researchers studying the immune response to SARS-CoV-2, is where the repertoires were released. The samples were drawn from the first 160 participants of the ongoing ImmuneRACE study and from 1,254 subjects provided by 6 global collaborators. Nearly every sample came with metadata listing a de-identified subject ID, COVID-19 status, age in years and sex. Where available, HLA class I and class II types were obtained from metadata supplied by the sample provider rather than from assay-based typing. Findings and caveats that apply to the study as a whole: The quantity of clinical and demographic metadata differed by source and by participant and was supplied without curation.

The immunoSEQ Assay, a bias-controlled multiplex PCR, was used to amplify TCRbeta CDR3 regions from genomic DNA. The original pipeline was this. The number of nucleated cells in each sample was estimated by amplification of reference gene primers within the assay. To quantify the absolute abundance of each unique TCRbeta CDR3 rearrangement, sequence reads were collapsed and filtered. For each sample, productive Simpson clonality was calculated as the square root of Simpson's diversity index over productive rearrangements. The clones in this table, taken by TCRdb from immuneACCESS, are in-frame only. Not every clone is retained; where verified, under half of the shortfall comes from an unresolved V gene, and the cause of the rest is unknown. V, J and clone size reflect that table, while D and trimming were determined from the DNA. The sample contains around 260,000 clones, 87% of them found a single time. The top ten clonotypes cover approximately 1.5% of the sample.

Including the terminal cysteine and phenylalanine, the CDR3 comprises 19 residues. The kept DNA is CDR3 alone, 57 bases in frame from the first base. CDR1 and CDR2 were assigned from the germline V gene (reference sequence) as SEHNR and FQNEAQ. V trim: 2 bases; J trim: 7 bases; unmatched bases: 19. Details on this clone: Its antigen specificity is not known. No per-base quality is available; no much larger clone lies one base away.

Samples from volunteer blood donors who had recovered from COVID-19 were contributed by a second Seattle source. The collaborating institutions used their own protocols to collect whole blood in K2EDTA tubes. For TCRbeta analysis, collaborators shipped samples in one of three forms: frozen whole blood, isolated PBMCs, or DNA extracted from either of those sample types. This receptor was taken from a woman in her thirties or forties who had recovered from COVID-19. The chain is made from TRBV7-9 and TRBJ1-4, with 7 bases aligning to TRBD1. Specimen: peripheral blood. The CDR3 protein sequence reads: CASSLSDRARGTMFEKLFF. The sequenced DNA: TGTGCCAGCAGCTTAAGCGACAGGGCGAGGGGGACAATGTTTGAAAAACTGTTTTTT.